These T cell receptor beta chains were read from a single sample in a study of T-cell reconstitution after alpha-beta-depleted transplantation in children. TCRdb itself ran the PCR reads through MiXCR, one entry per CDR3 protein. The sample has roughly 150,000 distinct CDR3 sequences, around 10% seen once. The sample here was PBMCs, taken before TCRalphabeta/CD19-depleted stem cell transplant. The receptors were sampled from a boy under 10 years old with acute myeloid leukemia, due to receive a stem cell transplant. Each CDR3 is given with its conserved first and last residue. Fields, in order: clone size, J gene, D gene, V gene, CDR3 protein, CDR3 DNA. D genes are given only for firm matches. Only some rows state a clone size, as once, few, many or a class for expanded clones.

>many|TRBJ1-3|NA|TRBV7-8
CASSFQGLTGNTIYF
TGTGCCAGCAGCTTTCAGGGGCTAACTGGAAACACCATATATTTT
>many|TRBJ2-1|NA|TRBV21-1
CASSKSWQNNEQFF
TGTGCCAGCAGCAAATCTTGGCAGAACAATGAGCAGTTCTTC
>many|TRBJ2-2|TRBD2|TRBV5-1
CASSLDPGLAGFYTGELFF
TGCGCCAGCAGCTTGGATCCGGGACTAGCGGGATTTTACACCGGGGAGCTGTTTTTT
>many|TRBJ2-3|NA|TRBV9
CASSVALSTDTQYF
TGTGCCAGCAGCGTAGCCCTCAGCACAGATACGCAGTATTTT
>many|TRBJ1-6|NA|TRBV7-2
CASSLSTQGNSPLHF
TGTGCCAGCAGCTTAAGTACACAGGGAAATTCACCCCTCCACTTT
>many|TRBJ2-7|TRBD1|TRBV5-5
CASSGQGAKEQYF
TGTGCCAGCAGCGGACAGGGGGCGAAGGAGCAGTACTTC
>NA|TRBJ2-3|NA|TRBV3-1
CASSQDTAADTQYF
TGTGCCAGCAGCCAAGACACAGCGGCAGATACGCAGTATTTT
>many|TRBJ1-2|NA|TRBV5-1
CASSFDSVYGYTF
TGCGCCAGCAGCTTCGACAGCGTCTATGGCTACACCTTC
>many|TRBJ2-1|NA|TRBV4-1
CASSQDNPYNEQFF
TGCGCCAGCAGCCAAGATAACCCCTACAATGAGCAGTTCTTC
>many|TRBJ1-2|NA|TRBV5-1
CASSASARGGYTF
TGCGCCAGCAGCGCCTCTGCGAGAGGTGGCTACACCTTC
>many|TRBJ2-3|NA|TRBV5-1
CASSSGEADTDTQYF
TGCGCCAGCAGCTCAGGGGAGGCTGACACAGATACGCAGTATTTT
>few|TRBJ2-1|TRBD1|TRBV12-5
CASGRYLRQGPSYNEQFF
TGTGCTAGTGGTCGTTATTTACGACAGGGCCCCTCCTACAATGAGCAGTTCTTC
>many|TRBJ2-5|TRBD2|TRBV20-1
CSVVSGGPGETQYF
TGCAGTGTAGTTAGCGGGGGTCCGGGAGAGACCCAGTACTTC
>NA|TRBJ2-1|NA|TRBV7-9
CASSLGQTNEQFF
TGTGCCAGCAGCTTAGGCCAGACAAATGAGCAGTTCTTC
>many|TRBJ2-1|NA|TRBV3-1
CASSQEVIRDEQFF
TGTGCCAGCAGCCAAGAGGTTATACGAGATGAGCAGTTCTTC
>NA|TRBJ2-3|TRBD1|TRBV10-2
CASRDRVDTQYF
TGCGCCAGCAGGGACAGGGTGGATACGCAGTATTTT
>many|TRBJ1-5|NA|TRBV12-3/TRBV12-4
CASSSSGTRSGNQPQHF
TGTGCCAGCAGTTCCTCCGGGACCCGGTCGGGCAATCAGCCCCAGCATTTT
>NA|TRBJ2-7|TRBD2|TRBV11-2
CASSLSLAGYEQYF
TGTGCCAGCAGCTTATCGCTAGCGGGGTACGAGCAGTACTTC
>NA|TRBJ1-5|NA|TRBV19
CASSTEADQPQHF
TGTGCCAGTAGTACAGAGGCCGATCAGCCCCAGCATTTT
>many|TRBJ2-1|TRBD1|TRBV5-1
CASSPAGTGQRHEQFF
TGCGCCAGCAGCCCAGCCGGGACAGGCCAGCGTCATGAGCAGTTCTTC
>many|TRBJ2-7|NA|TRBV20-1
CSAPARDSLAVEQYF
TGCAGTGCTCCGGCCCGGGACAGCCTAGCGGTTGAGCAGTACTTC
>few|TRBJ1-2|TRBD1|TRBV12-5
CASGLVLGTGGYYGYTF
TGTGCTAGTGGTTTGGTATTAGGGACAGGGGGTTACTATGGCTACACCTTC
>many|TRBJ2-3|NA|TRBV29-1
CSVDLKPGTDTQYF
TGCAGCGTTGACCTAAAACCAGGCACAGATACGCAGTATTTT
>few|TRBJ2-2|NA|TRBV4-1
CASSQRDLAGELFF
TGCGCCAGCAGCCAGCGTGACCTCGCCGGGGAGCTGTTTTTT
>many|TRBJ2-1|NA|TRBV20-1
CSAKPASSYNEQFF
TGCAGTGCCAAACCTGCAAGCTCCTACAATGAGCAGTTCTTC
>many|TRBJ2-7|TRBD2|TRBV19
CASGTSSLATYEQYF
TGTGCCAGTGGGACTAGCAGCCTTGCCACTTACGAGCAGTACTTC
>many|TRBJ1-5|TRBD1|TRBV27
CASSLRGDRGGQPQHF
TGTGCCAGCAGTTTAAGGGGGGACAGGGGAGGACAGCCCCAGCATTTT
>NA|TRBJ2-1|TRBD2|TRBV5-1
CASSLMGLAGNEQFF
TGCGCCAGCAGCTTGATGGGACTAGCGGGAAATGAGCAGTTCTTC
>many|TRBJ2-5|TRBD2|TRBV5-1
CASSGGLAEPWETQYF
TGCGCCAGCAGCGGGGGACTAGCGGAGCCCTGGGAGACCCAGTACTTC
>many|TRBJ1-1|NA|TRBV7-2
CASSLARGGLNTEAFF
TGTGCCAGCAGCTTAGCGCGGGGAGGGTTGAACACTGAAGCTTTCTTT
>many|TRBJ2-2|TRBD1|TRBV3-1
CASRKRDSETPNTGELFF
TGTGCCAGCAGGAAAAGGGACAGCGAGACCCCGAACACCGGGGAGCTGTTTTTT
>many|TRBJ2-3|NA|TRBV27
CASSFWGDTQYF
TGTGCCAGCAGTTTTTGGGGGGATACGCAGTATTTT
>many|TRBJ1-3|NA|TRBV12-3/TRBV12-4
CASRADSGNTIYF
TGTGCCAGCAGAGCCGACTCTGGAAACACCATATATTTT
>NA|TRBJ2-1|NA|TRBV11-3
CASSLDRGPSSYNEQFF
TGTGCCAGCAGCTTAGACCGGGGCCCAAGCTCCTACAATGAGCAGTTCTTC
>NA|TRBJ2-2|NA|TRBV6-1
CASRGQPNTGELFF
TGTGCCAGCAGGGGACAACCGAACACCGGGGAGCTGTTTTTT
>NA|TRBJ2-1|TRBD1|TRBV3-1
CASTQQGQNNEQFF
TGTGCCAGCACCCAGCAGGGACAGAACAATGAGCAGTTCTTC
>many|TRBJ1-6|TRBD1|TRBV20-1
CSADPTGVGSPLHF
TGCAGTGCTGACCCGACAGGGGTGGGGTCACCCCTCCACTTT
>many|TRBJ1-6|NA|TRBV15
CATSRGTPYNSPLHF
TGTGCCACCAGCAGAGGCACGCCGTATAATTCACCCCTCCACTTT
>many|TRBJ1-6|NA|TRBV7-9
CASMRDGNSPLHF
TGTGCCAGCATGAGGGATGGCAATTCACCCCTCCACTTT
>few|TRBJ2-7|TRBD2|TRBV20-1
CSADGLAGGPRYEQYF
TGCAGTGCTGACGGACTAGCGGGAGGGCCCAGGTACGAGCAGTACTTC
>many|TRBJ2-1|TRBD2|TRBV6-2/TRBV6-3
CASSHGLDEQFF
TGTGCCAGCAGCCATGGACTAGATGAGCAGTTCTTC
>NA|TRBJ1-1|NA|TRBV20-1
CSALQGPGTEAFF
TGCAGTGCGCTACAGGGTCCGGGGACTGAAGCTTTCTTT
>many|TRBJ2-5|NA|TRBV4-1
CASSRDPGGETQYF
TGCGCCAGCAGCCGGGACCCAGGTGGGGAGACCCAGTACTTC
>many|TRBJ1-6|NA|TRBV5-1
CASSLRGEDSPLHF
TGCGCCAGCAGCTTGCGCGGGGAGGATTCACCCCTCCACTTT
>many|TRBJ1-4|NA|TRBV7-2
CASSLGSVKEKLFF
TGTGCCAGCAGCTTGGGCAGCGTCAAGGAAAAACTGTTTTTT
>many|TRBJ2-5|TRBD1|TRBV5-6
CASSQNGDSLQETQYF
TGTGCCAGCAGCCAGAATGGGGACAGCCTCCAAGAGACCCAGTACTTC